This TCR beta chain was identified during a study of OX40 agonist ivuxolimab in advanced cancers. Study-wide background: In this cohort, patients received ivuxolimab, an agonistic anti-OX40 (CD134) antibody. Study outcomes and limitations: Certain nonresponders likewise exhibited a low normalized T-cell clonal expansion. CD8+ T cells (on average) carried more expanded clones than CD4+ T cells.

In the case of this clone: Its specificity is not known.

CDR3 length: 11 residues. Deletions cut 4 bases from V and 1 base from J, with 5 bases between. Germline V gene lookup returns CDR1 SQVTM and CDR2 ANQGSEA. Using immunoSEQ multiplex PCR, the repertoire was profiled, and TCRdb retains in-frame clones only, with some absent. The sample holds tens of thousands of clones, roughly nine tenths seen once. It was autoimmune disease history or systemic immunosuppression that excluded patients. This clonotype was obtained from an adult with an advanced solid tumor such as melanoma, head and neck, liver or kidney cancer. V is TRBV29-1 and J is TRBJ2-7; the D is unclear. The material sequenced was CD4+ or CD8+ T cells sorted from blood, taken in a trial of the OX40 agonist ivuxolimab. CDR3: CSVARSYEQYF. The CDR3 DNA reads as TGCAGCGTTGCCAGGTCCTACGAGCAGTACTTC.